Below are 9 T cell receptor beta chains sequenced from a single sample in a study of tissue T cells after allogeneic stem cell transplantation. Repertoires were generated with immunoSEQ multiplex PCR, while TCRdb's copy carries only in-frame clones and drops some. This sample has thousands of clones, with approximately 64% found just once. Sequencing input: blood. All receptors derive from a female BALB/c mouse in good health. For the strain, the MHC haplotype given is H2-d.

Concerning this clone: Genes and germline come from the mouse. The CDR3 extends 1 residue past the end of the read, so its final part is completed from the germline J gene. This sequence joins TRBV1 and TRBJ1-1; 8 nucleotides match TRBD1. This CDR3 has 14 residues. Looked up from germline, CDR1 is NSQYPW and CDR2 is LRSPGD (reference sequence). Trimming took 3 bases from V and 0 from J; bases not matched to a gene: 0. The covered CDR3 bases are TGCACCTGCAGTGCGGACAGGGCAAACACAGAAGTCTTC. Protein: CTCSADRANTEVF. The complete CDR3 sequence is CTCSADRANTEVFF.

About this clone itself: The germline and genes are mouse ones. Coverage ceases 1 residue before the CDR3 finishes, and the germline J gene fills in the end. The chain employs TRBV2 and TRBJ2-7; a possible D gene is TRBD2 (5 bases). The germline V and J ends were trimmed by 2 bases and 6 bases, with 5 bases remaining between them. Per the germline V gene, CDR1 is LGHNA and CDR2 is YSYQKL. CDR3 size: 11 residues. The part of the CDR3 DNA that was read is TGTGCCAGCAGCCAACTGGGTGAACAGTAC. This gives the protein CASSQLGEQY. The whole CDR3 region reads CASSQLGEQYF.

Comment on this clone: Here the gene names and germline are mouse. The read finishes 1 residue shy of the CDR3 end, and the germline J gene is used to complete it. The V call is TRBV5, the J call TRBJ2-2, with TRBD2 as a possible D gene (6 bases). Germline CDR1 is LGHNA and CDR2 is YNLKQL (reference sequence). The CDR3 contains 14 residues. The V end lost 0 bases, the J end lost 4 bases, and 6 bases lay between the germline ends. The CDR3 here is CASSQDGGTGQLYF. CDR3 DNA, as far as it was read: TGTGCCAGCAGCCAAGATGGGGGCACCGGGCAGCTCTAC.

Note on this clone: Germline and genes here are mouse. The read ends 1 residue shy of where the CDR3 ends; the end is completed using the germline J gene. This chain connects TRBV5 to TRBJ2-3; 9 bases map to TRBD2. The germline V gene has CDR1 LGHNA and CDR2 YNLKQL (reference sequence). V lost 3 bases to trimming and J lost 0 bases; unmatched junction nucleotides: 1. The length of the CDR3 is 15 residues. The covered CDR3 bases are TGTGCCAGCAGCCAGGGACTGGGAAGTGCAGAAACGCTGTAT. It encodes CASSQGLGSAETLY. The CDR3 as a whole reads CASSQGLGSAETLYF.

This clone appeared a few times. Gene labels here are mouse ones. The CDR3 is cut off 1 residue early in the read; its end comes from the germline J gene. This chain connects TRBV17 to TRBJ2-7; D perhaps matches TRBD1 (6 bases). This CDR3 spans 14 amino acids. Germline assignment: CDR1 MNHDT and CDR2 YYDKIL. The germline V and J ends were trimmed by 6 bases and 0 bases, with 12 bases remaining between them. CDR3 loop: CASRRTASSYEQYF. The covered CDR3 bases are TGTGCTAGCAGAAGGACAGCCAGCTCCTATGAACAGTAC. The full variable domain, rest sourced from reference TRBV17 and TRBJ2-7, is DTTVKQNPRYKLARVGKPVNLICSQTMNHDTMYWYQKKPNQAPKLLLFYYDKILNREADTFEKFQSSRPNNSFCSLYIGSAGLEYSAMYLCASRRTASSYEQYFGPGTRLTVL.

Worth noting for this clone: The listed genes are named as in mouse. Incomplete CDR3 DNA: TGTGCCAGCGGGACATATGCTGAGCAGTTC. As protein: CASGTYAEQF. The CDR3 reads in full as CASGTYAEQFF. V and J are TRBV13-2 and TRBJ2-1; D unclear. The read ends 1 residue shy of where the CDR3 ends; the end is completed using the germline J gene. Germline V lookup: CDR1 NNHNN, CDR2 SYGAGS (reference sequence). CDR3 length: 11 amino acids. With 5 bases removed from V and 4 bases from J, the gap between germline ends came to 4 bases.

A single count supports this clone. These gene names are mouse names. The read falls 1 residue short of the CDR3 end, and the missing part is taken from the germline J gene. V gene TRBV20 combines with J gene TRBJ2-2; the D is unclear. V was clipped by 1 base and J by 2 bases, with 8 bases between them. This CDR3 contains 14 residues. In germline, CDR1 is GFQATS, CDR2 STVNSAI. The CDR3 region is CGARVGVNTGQLYF. The sequenced CDR3 bases are TGTGGTGCTAGGGTCGGGGTTAACACCGGGCAGCTCTAC. Full variable domain (missing parts from reference TRBV20 and TRBJ2-2): GALVYQYPRRTICKSGTSMRMECQAVGFQATSVAWYRQSPQKTFELIALSTVNSAIKYEQNFTQEKFPISHPNLSFSSMTVLNAYLEDRGLYLCGARVGVNTGQLYFGEGSKLTVL.

The sample holds one count of this clone. Mouse names are used for the genes. The read stops 1 residue short of the end of the CDR3; the missing end is completed from the germline J gene. The chain has TRBV13-3 and TRBJ2-5, with 8 bases identical to TRBD2. The CDR3 loop spans 17 amino acids. J gave up 8 bases and V 0 bases, and 14 bases lay outside the gene matches. Germline V gene sequence: CDR1 NNHDY, CDR2 SYVADS. CDR3 protein: CASSDASFDAGGPTQYF. Incomplete CDR3 DNA: TGTGCCAGCAGTGATGCATCATTCGACGCTGGGGGGCCCACCCAGTAC.

Remarks on this clone: The genes are named according to mouse. The CDR3 end lies 1 residue beyond the end of the read and is filled in from the germline J gene. This chain joins TRBV31 and TRBJ2-5; perhaps TRBD2 as D (5 bases). Trimming removed 0 bases at V and 0 bases at J, with 7 bases between. The CDR3 has 14 amino acids. The germline gives CDR1 GKSSPN, CDR2 SITVG. CDR3 bases read: TGTGCCTGGAGTCTCTGGACTAACCAAGACACCCAGTAC. Its protein is CAWSLWTNQDTQY. The complete CDR3 sequence is CAWSLWTNQDTQYF.